This T cell receptor beta chain stems from a study of blood T cells in healthy people across ages. About the research overall: Capture by template switching was about one barcoded beta molecule per two T cells.

Notes on this clonotype: Its antigen is unidentified.

General study findings and limits: Comparison with aged donors showed that long-lived donors had more naive CD4+ cells and higher diversity.

Then a second PCR, running about 6 to 12 cycles, was carried out with a sample-barcoded 5' primer and a J-beta primer mix. TCRdb fed the 5' RACE reads into MiXCR, producing one record per CDR3 protein. This repertoire shows over 950,000 distinct CDR3 sequences, roughly half found once; its top ten account for 20% to 25%. The germline V and J ends were trimmed by 2 bases and 1 base, with 12 bases remaining between them. The CDR3 contains 15 residues. This chain uses TRBV12-3 or TRBV12-4 with TRBJ2-7; D perhaps matches TRBD2 (6 bases). The receptor was isolated from a woman aged 60 to 75 in good health. Material for sequencing was blood. Here the CDR3 DNA reads TGTGCCAGCAGTTTAACAGCGGGCCAATCCTACGAGCAGTACTTC. Its protein is CASSLTAGQSYEQYF.